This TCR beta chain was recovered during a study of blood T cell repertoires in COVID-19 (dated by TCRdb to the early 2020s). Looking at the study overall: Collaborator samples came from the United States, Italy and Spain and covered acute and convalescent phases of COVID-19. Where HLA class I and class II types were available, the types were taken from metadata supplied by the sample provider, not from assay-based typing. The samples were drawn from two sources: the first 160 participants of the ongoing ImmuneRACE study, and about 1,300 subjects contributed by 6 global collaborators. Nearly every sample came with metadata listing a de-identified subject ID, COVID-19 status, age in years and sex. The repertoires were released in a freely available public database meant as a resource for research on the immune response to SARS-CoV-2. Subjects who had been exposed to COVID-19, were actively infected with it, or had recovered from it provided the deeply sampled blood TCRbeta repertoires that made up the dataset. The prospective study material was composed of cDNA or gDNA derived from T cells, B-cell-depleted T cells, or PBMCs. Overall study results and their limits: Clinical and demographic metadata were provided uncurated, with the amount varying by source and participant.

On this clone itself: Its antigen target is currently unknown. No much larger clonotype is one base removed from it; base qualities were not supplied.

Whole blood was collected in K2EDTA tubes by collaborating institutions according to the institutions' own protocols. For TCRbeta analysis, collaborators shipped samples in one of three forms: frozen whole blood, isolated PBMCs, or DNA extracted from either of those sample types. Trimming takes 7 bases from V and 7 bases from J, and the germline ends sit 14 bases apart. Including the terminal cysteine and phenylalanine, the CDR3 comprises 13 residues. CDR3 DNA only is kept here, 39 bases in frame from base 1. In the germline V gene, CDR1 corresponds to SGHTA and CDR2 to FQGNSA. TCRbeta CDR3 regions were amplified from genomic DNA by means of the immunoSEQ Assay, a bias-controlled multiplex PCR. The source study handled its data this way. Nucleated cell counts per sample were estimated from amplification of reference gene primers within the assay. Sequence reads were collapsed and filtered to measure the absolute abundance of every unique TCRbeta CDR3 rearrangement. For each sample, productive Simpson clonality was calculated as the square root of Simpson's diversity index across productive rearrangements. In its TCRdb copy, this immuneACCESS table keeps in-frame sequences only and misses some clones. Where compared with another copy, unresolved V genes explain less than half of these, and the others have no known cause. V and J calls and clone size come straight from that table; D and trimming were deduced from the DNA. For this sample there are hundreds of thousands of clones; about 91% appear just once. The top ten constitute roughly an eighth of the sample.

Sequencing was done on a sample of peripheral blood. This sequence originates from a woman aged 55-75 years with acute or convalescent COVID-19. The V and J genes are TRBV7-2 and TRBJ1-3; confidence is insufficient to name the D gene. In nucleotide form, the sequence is TGTGCCAGCAAAACCGGCATGGAGAACACCATATATTTT. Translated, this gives CASKTGMENTIYF.